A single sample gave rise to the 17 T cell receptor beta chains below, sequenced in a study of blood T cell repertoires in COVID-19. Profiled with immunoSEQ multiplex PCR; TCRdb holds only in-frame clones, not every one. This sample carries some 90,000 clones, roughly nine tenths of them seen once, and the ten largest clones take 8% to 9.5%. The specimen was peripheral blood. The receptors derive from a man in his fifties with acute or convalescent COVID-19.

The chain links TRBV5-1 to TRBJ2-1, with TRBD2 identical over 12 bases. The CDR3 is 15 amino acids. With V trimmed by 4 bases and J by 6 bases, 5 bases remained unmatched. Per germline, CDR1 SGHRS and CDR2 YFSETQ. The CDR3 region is CASSQRTSGVNEQFF. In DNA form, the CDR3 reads TGCGCCAGCAGCCAAAGGACTAGCGGGGTCAATGAGCAGTTCTTC.

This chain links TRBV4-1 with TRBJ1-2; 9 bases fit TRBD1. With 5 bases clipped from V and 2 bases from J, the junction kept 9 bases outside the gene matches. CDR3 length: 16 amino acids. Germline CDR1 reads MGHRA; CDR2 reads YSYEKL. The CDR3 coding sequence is TGCGCCAGCAGCTATAGAGGGACAGGGACCAACTATGGCTACACCTTC. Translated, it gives CASSYRGTGTNYGYTF.

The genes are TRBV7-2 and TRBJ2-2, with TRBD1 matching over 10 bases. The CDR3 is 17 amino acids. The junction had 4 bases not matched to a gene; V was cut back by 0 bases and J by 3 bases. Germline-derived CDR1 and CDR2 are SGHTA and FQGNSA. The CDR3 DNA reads TGTGCCAGCAGCTTAGCCCGGACAGGGGGATACACCGGGGAGCTGTTTTTT. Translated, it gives CASSLARTGGYTGELFF.

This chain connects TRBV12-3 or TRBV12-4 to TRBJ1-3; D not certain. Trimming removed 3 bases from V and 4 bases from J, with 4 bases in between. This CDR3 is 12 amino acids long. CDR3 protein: CASSFEGNTIYF. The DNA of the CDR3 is TGTGCCAGCAGTTTCGAGGGAAACACCATATATTTT.

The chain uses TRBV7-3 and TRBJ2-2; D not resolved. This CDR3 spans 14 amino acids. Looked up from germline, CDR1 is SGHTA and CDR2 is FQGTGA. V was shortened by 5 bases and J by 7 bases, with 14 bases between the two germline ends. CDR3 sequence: CASSVSIVGGELFF. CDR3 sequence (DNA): TGTGCCAGCAGCGTTTCTATCGTTGGCGGGGAGCTGTTTTTT.

CDR3 sequence reads: CASSLDRYYEQYV. In DNA, the CDR3 is TGTGCCAGCAGCTTAGACAGATACTACGAGCAGTACGTC. V usage is TRBV11-2 and J usage is TRBJ2-7; D not certain. V gave up 0 bases and J gave up 3 bases, with 6 bases separating them. CDR3 length equals 13 residues. CDR1 and CDR2 (germline): SGHAT, FQNNGV.

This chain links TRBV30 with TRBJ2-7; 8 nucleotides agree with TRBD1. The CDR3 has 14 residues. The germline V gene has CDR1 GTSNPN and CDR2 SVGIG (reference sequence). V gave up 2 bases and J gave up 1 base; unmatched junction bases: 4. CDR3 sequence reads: CAWSTTGASYEQYF. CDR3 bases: TGTGCCTGGAGTACGACAGGGGCTTCCTACGAGCAGTACTTC. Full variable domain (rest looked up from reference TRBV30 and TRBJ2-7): SQTIHQWPATLVQPVGSPLSLECTVEGTSNPNLYWYRQAAGRGLQLLFYSVGIGQISSEVPQNLSASRPQDRQFILSSKKLLLSDSGFYLCAWSTTGASYEQYFGPGTRLTVT.

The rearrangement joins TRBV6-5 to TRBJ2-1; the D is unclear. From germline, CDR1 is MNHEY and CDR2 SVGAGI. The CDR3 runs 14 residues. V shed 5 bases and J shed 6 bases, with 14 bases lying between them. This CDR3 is CASSTPSTGNEQFF. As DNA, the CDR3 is TGTGCCAGCAGTACCCCTTCCACGGGCAATGAGCAGTTCTTC.

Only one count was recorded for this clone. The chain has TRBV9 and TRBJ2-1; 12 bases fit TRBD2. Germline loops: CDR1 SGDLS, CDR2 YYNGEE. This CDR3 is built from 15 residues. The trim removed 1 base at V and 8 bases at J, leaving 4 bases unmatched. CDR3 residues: CASSVLAGGPDEQFF. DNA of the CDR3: TGTGCCAGCAGCGTACTAGCGGGGGGGCCCGATGAGCAGTTCTTC.

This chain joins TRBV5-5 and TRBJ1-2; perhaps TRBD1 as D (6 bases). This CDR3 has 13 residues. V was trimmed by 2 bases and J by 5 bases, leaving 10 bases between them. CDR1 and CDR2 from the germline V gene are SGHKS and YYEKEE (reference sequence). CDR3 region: CASSFRDKYGYTF. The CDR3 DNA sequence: TGTGCCAGCAGCTTCCGGGACAAGTATGGCTACACCTTC.

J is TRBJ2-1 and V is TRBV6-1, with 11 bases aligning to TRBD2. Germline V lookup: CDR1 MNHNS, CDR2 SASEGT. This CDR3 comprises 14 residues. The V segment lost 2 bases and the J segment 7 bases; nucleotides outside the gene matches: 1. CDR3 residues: CASSETSGGNEQFF. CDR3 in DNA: TGTGCCAGCAGTGAAACTAGCGGGGGTAATGAGCAGTTCTTC.

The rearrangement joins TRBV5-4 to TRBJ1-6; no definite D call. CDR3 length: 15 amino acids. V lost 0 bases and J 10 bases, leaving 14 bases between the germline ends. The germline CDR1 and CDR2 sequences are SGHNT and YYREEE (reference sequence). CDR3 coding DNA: TGTGCCAGCAGCTTGGGCCCCTTCGACGGGTCACCCCTCCACTTT. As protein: CASSLGPFDGSPLHF.

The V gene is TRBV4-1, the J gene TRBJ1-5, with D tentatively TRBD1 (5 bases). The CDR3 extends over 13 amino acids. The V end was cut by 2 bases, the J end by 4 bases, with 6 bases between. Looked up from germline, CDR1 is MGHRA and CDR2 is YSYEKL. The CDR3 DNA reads TGCGCCAGCAGCCAACAGGGAAATCAGCCCCAGCATTTT. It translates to CASSQQGNQPQHF.

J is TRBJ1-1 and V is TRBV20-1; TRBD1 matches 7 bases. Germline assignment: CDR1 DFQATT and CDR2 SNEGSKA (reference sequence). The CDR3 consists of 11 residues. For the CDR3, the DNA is TGCAGCCCTACAGGGGTTACTGAAGCTTTCTTT. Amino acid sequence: CSPTGVTEAFF.

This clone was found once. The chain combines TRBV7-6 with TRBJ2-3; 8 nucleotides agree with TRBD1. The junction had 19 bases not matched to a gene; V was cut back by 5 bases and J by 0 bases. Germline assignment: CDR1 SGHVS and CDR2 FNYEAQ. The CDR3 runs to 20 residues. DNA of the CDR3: TGTGCCAGCAGCATCAGGCCGGGCACAGGGGGTCCCTCGAGCACAGATACGCAGTATTTT. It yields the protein CASSIRPGTGGPSSTDTQYF.

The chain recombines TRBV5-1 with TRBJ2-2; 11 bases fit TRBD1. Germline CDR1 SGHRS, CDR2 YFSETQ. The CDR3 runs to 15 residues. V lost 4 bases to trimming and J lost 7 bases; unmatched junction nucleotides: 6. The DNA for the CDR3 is TGCGCCAGCAGCCCCGGACAGGGGGCGAGCGGGGAGCTGTTTTTT. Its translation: CASSPGQGASGELFF.

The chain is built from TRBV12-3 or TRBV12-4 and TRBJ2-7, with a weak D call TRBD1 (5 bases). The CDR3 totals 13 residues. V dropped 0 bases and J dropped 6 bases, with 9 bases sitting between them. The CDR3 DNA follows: TGTGCCAGCAGTTTAGCAGGGGCTGGCGAGCAGTACGTC. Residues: CASSLAGAGEQYV.